A single sample is the source of the 24 T cell receptor beta chains below, sequenced in a study of shared clonotypes between healthy human individuals. Produced via immunoSEQ multiplex PCR; TCRdb's table is partial and in-frame only. The table lists about 230,000 clones, just over 65% of them singletons. Sequenced material: memory CD4+ T cells sorted from blood. Subset: CD45RA-negative fraction. The receptor set was obtained from a young man in good health.

The chain combines TRBV25-1 with TRBJ1-1; D remains unclear. Deletions cut 3 bases from V and 2 bases from J, with 10 bases between. The germline V gene has CDR1 MGHDK and CDR2 SYGVNS. The CDR3 is 14 residues long. CDR3 protein: CASSDPLKNTEAFF. Written as DNA, the CDR3 is TGTGCCAGCAGTGATCCGCTAAAAAACACTGAAGCTTTCTTT.

The rearrangement uses TRBV2 and TRBJ2-7, with a tentative D call TRBD1 (6 bases). The CDR3 contains 14 residues. Germline values: CDR1 SNHLY, CDR2 FYNNEI. Trimming stripped 7 bases from V and 4 bases from J, with 17 bases between. This chain's CDR3 is CASTRQALGYEQYF. As DNA, the CDR3 is TGTGCCAGCACGCGACAGGCCCTGGGATACGAGCAGTACTTC.

The chain employs TRBV29-1 and TRBJ2-5; either TRBD1 or TRBD2 may fit D (5 bases each). The CDR3 spans 16 residues. V was cut by 6 bases and J by 0 bases, with 20 bases left in between. From germline, CDR1 is SQVTM and CDR2 ANQGSEA. The CDR3 coding sequence is TGCAGCGTGAGGGGCCACAGGCGAACACACCAAGAGACCCAGTACTTC. It codes for CSVRGHRRTHQETQYF.

This chain links TRBV18 with TRBJ2-1; D unclear. The CDR3 runs 12 residues. Germline V gives CDR1 KGHSH, CDR2 LQKENI. Trimming pared 3 bases from V and 7 bases from J, leaving 7 bases between. CDR3 bases: TGTGCCAGCTCACCCCTTGGGAATGAGCAGTTCTTC. It encodes CASSPLGNEQFF.

The chain links TRBV18 to TRBJ2-3; 10 positions match TRBD2. The CDR3 length is 15 residues. CDR1 is KGHSH and CDR2 is LQKENI in the germline V gene. V shed 4 bases and J 8 bases; nucleotides not matched to a gene: 9. Here the CDR3 DNA reads TGTGCCAGCTCACTCCTAGCGGGAGCCGAGGGTACGCAGTATTTT. It codes for CASSLLAGAEGTQYF.

This clone was seen ten or more times. The chain links TRBV6-5 to TRBJ1-5; weak D call: TRBD1 (5 bases). The CDR3 is made up of 15 amino acids. The ends were cut back, 0 bases at V and 2 bases at J, with 8 bases in the middle. The germline CDR1 and CDR2 sequences are MNHEY and SVGAGI. CDR3 DNA sequence: TGTGCCAGCAGTTACTCGTCGGGGGGCAATCAGCCCCAGCATTTT. Residues: CASSYSSGGNQPQHF.

This clone showed up just a few times. V usage is TRBV7-9 and J usage is TRBJ1-1; D gene ambiguous. This CDR3 contains 17 residues. Germline V gives CDR1 SEHNR, CDR2 FQNEAQ (reference sequence). The ends were cut back, 0 bases at V and 1 base at J, with 15 bases in the middle. CDR3 amino acids: CASSLALVGGKNTEAFF. CDR3 bases: TGTGCCAGCAGCTTAGCACTCGTAGGCGGGAAGAACACTGAAGCTTTCTTT.

The chain joins TRBV30 to TRBJ2-7; 8 bases map to TRBD1. This CDR3 comprises 14 residues. Looked up from germline, CDR1 is GTSNPN and CDR2 is SVGIG (reference sequence). After removal of 5 bases from V and 7 bases from J, the junction contained 13 bases not matched to a gene. CDR3 amino acids: CAWRGTGGTGEQYF. The CDR3 bases are TGTGCCTGGCGCGGGACAGGTGGAACGGGGGAGCAGTACTTC.

This clone showed up many times. The V gene is TRBV7-9, the J gene TRBJ1-1; tentatively, D is TRBD1 (5 bases). The ends were cut back, 5 bases at V and 6 bases at J, with 16 bases in the middle. Germline CDR1 is SEHNR and CDR2 is FQNEAQ (reference sequence). This CDR3 has 14 amino acids. This CDR3 reads CASSLDQGDAEAFF. The CDR3 nucleotides are TGTGCCAGCAGCCTAGATCAGGGAGACGCTGAAGCTTTCTTT.

V is TRBV11-2 and J is TRBJ2-1; D gene unclear. Trimming left V 5 bases short and J 8 bases short, with 13 bases between. Per the germline V gene, CDR1 is SGHAT and CDR2 is FQNNGV. The CDR3 loop spans 13 amino acids. The CDR3 here is CASSPRLLDEQFF. CDR3 DNA sequence: TGTGCCAGCAGCCCGAGACTCCTTGATGAGCAGTTCTTC.

The V and J genes are TRBV4-1 and TRBJ2-1; possibly TRBD1 for D (7 bases). The germline CDR1 and CDR2 sequences are MGHRA and YSYEKL. The CDR3 is 15 amino acids. V lost 3 bases and J 9 bases, leaving 18 bases between the germline ends. CDR3 in amino acids: CASSQRDSVIGEQFF. Here the CDR3 DNA reads TGCGCCAGCAGCCAGCGGGACAGCGTCATCGGTGAGCAGTTCTTC.

The chain has TRBV7-9 and TRBJ1-3; D ambiguous. In germline, CDR1 is SEHNR, CDR2 FQNEAQ (reference sequence). The length of the CDR3 is 13 residues. The V end was cut by 2 bases, the J end by 5 bases, with 7 bases between. The CDR3 here is CASSLSTRNTIYF. In DNA form, the CDR3 reads TGTGCCAGCAGCTTATCGACCAGAAACACCATATATTTT.

In DNA form, the CDR3 reads TGCGCCAGCAGCCCCGGACTAGCGGGAAGCGGGGAGCTGTTTTTT. Translation gives CASSPGLAGSGELFF. This chain uses TRBV4-1 with TRBJ2-2, with 12 nucleotides matching TRBD2. The CDR3 has 15 amino acids. Trimming took 4 bases from V and 7 from J; bases not matched to a gene: 4. From germline, CDR1 is MGHRA and CDR2 YSYEKL.

This clone was found many times. The chain carries TRBV29-1 and TRBJ1-1; D may be TRBD1 (6 bases). The CDR3 is 14 amino acids. Trimming left V 1 base short and J 4 bases short, with 13 bases between. CDR1 is SQVTM, CDR2 ANQGSEA, per germline. CDR3 residues: CSVEGAAGATEAFF. CDR3 coding DNA: TGCAGCGTTGAAGGGGCGGCGGGGGCCACTGAAGCTTTCTTT.

This clone was found a few times. The V and J genes are TRBV6-1 and TRBJ2-7; D is ambiguous. V was clipped by 5 bases and J by 6 bases, with 11 bases between them. This CDR3 has 12 amino acids. The V gene's germline CDR1 is MNHNS and CDR2 SASEGT. CDR3 loop: CASSKDRAEQYF. The CDR3 bases are TGTGCCAGCAGTAAGGACCGCGCCGAGCAGTACTTC.

The chain is built from TRBV6-1 and TRBJ2-7; tentatively, D is TRBD1 (6 bases). V was clipped by 2 bases and J by 0 bases, with 14 bases between them. Per germline, CDR1 MNHNS and CDR2 SASEGT. There are 16 residues in the CDR3. The CDR3 DNA reads TGTGCCAGCAGTGAACCCGGCAACAGGGACTCCTACGAGCAGTACTTC. Residues: CASSEPGNRDSYEQYF.

This clone appeared a few times. V and J are TRBV15 and TRBJ2-7, with D uncertain. The germline CDR1 and CDR2 sequences are LNHNV and YYDKDF (reference sequence). V dropped 0 bases and J dropped 3 bases, with 6 bases sitting between them. The CDR3 spans 13 residues. CDR3 sequence (DNA): TGTGCCACCAGCAGAGATCGTCTCTACGAGCAGTACTTC. Translation gives CATSRDRLYEQYF.

The chain has TRBV4-2 and TRBJ1-2, with TRBD1 as a possible D gene (5 bases). The CDR3 is made up of 14 amino acids. Trimming took off 1 base at V and 3 bases at J, with 9 bases between the two ends. Germline lookup yields CDR1 LGHNA and CDR2 YNFKEQ. Written as DNA, the CDR3 is TGTGCCAGCAGCCAAGGCCCAGGGCACTATGGCTACACCTTC. Its translation is CASSQGPGHYGYTF.

This chain uses TRBV7-9 with TRBJ2-6; the D is unclear. Germline V CDR1 and CDR2: SEHNR, FQNEAQ (reference sequence). The V end was cut by 2 bases, the J end by 3 bases, with 17 bases between. CDR3 length equals 18 residues. The CDR3 protein is CASSLSGRSLGGANVLTF. The CDR3 coding sequence is TGTGCCAGCAGCTTAAGTGGCAGGTCCTTGGGTGGGGCCAACGTCCTGACTTTC.

In its sample, this clone was seen once. CDR3 coding DNA: TGCGCCAGCAGCTTCTGGACTAGCCCGGAACTCAATGAGCAGTTCTTC. This sequence encodes CASSFWTSPELNEQFF. The V and J genes are TRBV5-1 and TRBJ2-1; TRBD2 agrees at 8 bases. This CDR3 contains 16 residues. CDR1 SGHRS and CDR2 YFSETQ come from the germline V gene. V lost 2 bases to trimming and J lost 6 bases; unmatched junction nucleotides: 10.

The gene calls are TRBV27 and TRBJ2-5, with 7 bases lining up with TRBD1. V gave up 3 bases and J gave up 1 base; unmatched junction bases: 2. This CDR3 is built from 14 residues. Germline V CDR1 and CDR2: MNHEY, SMNVEV (reference sequence). CDR3 amino acids: CASSFGTAQETQYF. DNA for the CDR3: TGTGCCAGCAGTTTCGGGACAGCCCAAGAGACCCAGTACTTC.

J is TRBJ1-1 and V is TRBV18; TRBD1 agrees at 10 bases. Germline trimming cut 5 bases from V and 11 bases from J; bases unmatched to any gene: 8. In germline, CDR1 is KGHSH, CDR2 LQKENI. The CDR3 totals 13 residues. CDR3 sequence (DNA): TGTGCCAGCTCAACCGGGACAGGGGTTCACGCTTTCTTT. It encodes CASSTGTGVHAFF. The whole variable domain, filled in from reference TRBV18 and TRBJ1-1, reads NAGVMQNPRHLVRRRGQEARLRCSPMKGHSHVYWYRQLPEEGLKFMVYLQKENIIDESGMPKERFSAEFPKEGPSILRIQQVVRGDSAAYFCASSTGTGVHAFFGQGTRLTVV.

The rearrangement links TRBV11-3 to TRBJ2-1; no reliable D call. Trimming stripped 5 bases from V and 0 bases from J, with 5 bases between. The CDR3 sequence is 13 residues long. The germline V gene has CDR1 SGHNT and CDR2 YENEEA. The CDR3 DNA reads as TGTGCCAGCAGCGATAGCTCCTACAATGAGCAGTTCTTC. Protein product: CASSDSSYNEQFF. Variable domain in full (rest from reference TRBV11-3 and TRBJ2-1): EAGVVQSPRYKIIEKKQPVAFWCNPISGHNTLYWYLQNLGQGPELLIRYENEEAVDDSQLPKDRFSAERLKGVDSTLKIQPAELGDSAVYLCASSDSSYNEQFFGPGTRLTVL.

This clone was detected only once. This chain connects TRBV7-9 to TRBJ2-3; 9 bases agree with TRBD1. The CDR3 sequence is 13 residues long. V shed 5 bases, J shed 5 bases, and the junction held 2 bases outside the gene matches. Germline V gene data show CDR1 as SEHNR and CDR2 as FQNEAQ (reference sequence). In DNA, the CDR3 is TGTGCCAGCAGCATGGACAGGGGAGATACGCAGTATTTT. This encodes CASSMDRGDTQYF. The full variable domain, rest sourced from reference TRBV7-9 and TRBJ2-3, is DTGVSQNPRHKITKRGQNVTFRCDPISEHNRLYWYRQTLGQGPEFLTYFQNEAQLEKSRLLSDRFSAERPKGSFSTLEIQRTEQGDSAMYLCASSMDRGDTQYFGPGTRLTVL.